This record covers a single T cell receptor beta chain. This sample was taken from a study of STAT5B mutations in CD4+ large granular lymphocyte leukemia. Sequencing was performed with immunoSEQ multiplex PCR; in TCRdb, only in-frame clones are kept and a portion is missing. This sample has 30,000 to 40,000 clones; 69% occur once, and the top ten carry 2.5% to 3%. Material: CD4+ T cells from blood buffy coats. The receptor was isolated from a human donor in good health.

This chain's CDR3 is CASSLTLAGDGETQYF. CDR3 DNA: TGTGCCAGCAGTTTAACTCTAGCGGGGGATGGGGAGACCCAGTACTTC. The chain uses TRBV27 and TRBJ2-5; 10 bases match TRBD2. The CDR3 has 16 residues. The germline V gene has CDR1 MNHEY and CDR2 SMNVEV (reference sequence). V was pared by 2 bases and J by 5 bases, with 8 bases of the junction left unmatched.